This TCR beta chain originates from a study of blood T cell repertoires in COVID-19. On the study more broadly: The samples span acute and convalescent COVID-19 from the United States, Italy and Spain. PBMCs, B-cell-depleted T cells, or T cells were the source of the cDNA or gDNA that made up the material.

In the authors' workflow: Amplified reference gene primers provided the basis for estimating nucleated cell counts. The table came from immunoSEQ multiplex PCR; TCRdb's copy has only in-frame clones and leaves some out. The V and J calls and clone size are taken from that table; D and trimming were inferred from the DNA. The sample has more than 75,000 clones; 87% are singletons. This CDR3 comprises 14 residues. Germline V lookup: CDR1 SGHTA, CDR2 FQGNSA. V gave up 4 bases and J gave up 6 bases; unmatched junction bases: 3. This sequence joins TRBV7-2 and TRBJ2-3, with 11 bases that match TRBD1. This receptor was obtained from a young man with acute or convalescent COVID-19. Sequencing was carried out using peripheral blood. CDR3 loop: CASSSGTGGDTQYF. As DNA, the CDR3 is TGTGCCAGCAGCTCCGGGACAGGGGGGGATACGCAGTATTTT.